Sequencing of this TCR beta chain was carried out in a study of T-cell memory formation after mild COVID-19. Study-level findings and limits: Shrinking CD4+ clones resided mostly in CM and EM, and CD8+ ones in EMRA. Clones that shrank (day 15 to 85) were balanced CD4/CD8, whereas later expanders leaned CD4+.

With V trimmed by 5 bases and J by 5 bases, 7 bases remained unmatched. The CDR3 is 14 amino acids. The germline gives CDR1 LNHDA, CDR2 SQIVND (reference sequence). About this clonotype itself: Its antigen is as yet unknown.

TCRdb fed the 5' RACE reads into MiXCR, producing one record per CDR3 protein. The sample includes 470,000 or so distinct CDR3 sequences, roughly 20% of them seen just once. The source of this sequence is an adult woman who had mild COVID-19 (a few samples of this study predate the infection). Cell type and time point are not known. The rearrangement links TRBV19 to TRBJ2-3, with 7 bases aligning to TRBD2. The sample taken for sequencing was PBMCs or a T cell subset sorted from them (not recorded which). CDR3: CASSWGGSGDTQYF. In DNA, the CDR3 is TGTGCCAGTAGTTGGGGCGGGAGCGGAGATACGCAGTATTTT.